Listed below are T cell receptor beta chains from one sample, sequenced in a study of blood T cell repertoires in COVID-19. TCRdb's table, derived via immunoSEQ multiplex PCR, lists solely in-frame clones and lacks some. The table lists some 190,000 clones, 65% to 85% of them singletons. The source material was PBMCs or T cells enriched from blood (not recorded which). These receptors all come from a man in his thirties or forties with acute COVID-19. Both conserved end residues are part of each CDR3. Each record gives: J gene, clone size, D gene, V gene, CDR3 protein, CDR3 DNA. A D gene is named only where the DNA matches it firmly. Clone size is shown for a subset of rows, as once, few, many or a class of expanded clone.

>TRBJ2-1|-|-|TRBV4-1
CASSHRGVEFF
TGCGCCAGCAGCCACCGCGGGGTTGAGTTCTTC
>TRBJ1-4|-|TRBD1|TRBV10-1
CASIGQGNLREKLFF
TGCGCCAGCATCGGACAGGGGAATTTGAGAGAAAAACTGTTTTTT
>TRBJ2-5|-|-|TRBV10-1
CATRRIRETQYF
TGCGCCACGAGGCGCATCCGGGAGACCCAGTACTTC
>TRBJ1-2|-|-|TRBV6-5
CASSPNQGAYGYTF
TGTGCCAGCAGTCCCAACCAAGGGGCCTATGGCTACACCTTC
>TRBJ1-1|-|-|TRBV18
CASSPGQGGTEAFF
TGTGCCAGCTCACCTGGACAAGGAGGGACTGAAGCTTTCTTT
>TRBJ2-1|-|TRBD2|TRBV6-6
CASSRAGLAGGAGNYNEQFF
TGTGCCAGCAGCAGAGCGGGACTAGCGGGGGGGGCCGGAAACTACAATGAGCAGTTCTTC
>TRBJ1-1|-|-|TRBV4-2
CASSQDRRNTEAFF
TGTGCCAGCAGCCAAGATCGCAGGAACACTGAAGCTTTCTTT
>TRBJ2-5|-|-|TRBV13
CASSLVTGLQYF
TGTGCCAGCAGCTTAGTTACAGGGTTGCAGTACTTC
>TRBJ2-7|-|-|TRBV5-1
CASSVRGGAHEQYF
TGCGCCAGCAGCGTCCGAGGGGGGGCCCACGAGCAGTACTTC
>TRBJ1-6|-|-|TRBV10-3
CAISEPDSNSPLHF
TGTGCCATCAGTGAGCCGGACAGTAATTCACCCCTCCACTTT
>TRBJ1-3|-|-|TRBV5-5
CASSLFRSGNTIYF
TGTGCCAGCAGCTTGTTTCGCTCTGGAAACACCATATATTTT
>TRBJ2-3|-|-|TRBV2
CASTLRGDTQYF
TGTGCCAGCACCCTGAGGGGGGATACGCAGTATTTT
>TRBJ2-7|-|TRBD2|TRBV29-1
CSVELAGYEQYF
TGCAGCGTTGAACTAGCGGGGTACGAGCAGTACTTC
>TRBJ1-5|-|-|TRBV10-2
CASSDLSGTGQPQHF
TGCGCCAGCAGTGATTTGTCAGGCACGGGGCAGCCCCAGCATTTT
>TRBJ1-5|-|-|TRBV6-5
CASARGSNQPQHF
TGTGCCAGCGCCAGAGGATCCAATCAGCCCCAGCATTTT
>TRBJ2-3|-|-|TRBV2
CASKKGQITDTQYF
TGTGCCAGCAAGAAGGGACAAATTACAGATACGCAGTATTTT
>TRBJ2-7|few|-|TRBV5-5
CASSLGAGAYEQYF
TGTGCCAGCAGCTTGGGGGCGGGCGCCTACGAGCAGTACTTC
>TRBJ1-5|-|-|TRBV6-5
CASSVQGHQPQHF
TGTGCCAGCTCGGTCCAGGGGCATCAGCCCCAGCATTTT
>TRBJ1-2|-|TRBD1|TRBV5-1
CASSLDTGQAGGGYTF
TGCGCCAGCAGCTTGGATACGGGACAGGCCGGGGGTGGCTACACCTTC
>TRBJ1-6|-|TRBD1|TRBV19
CASSPGQVLSPLHF
TGTGCCAGTAGCCCGGGACAGGTGCTGAGTCCCCTCCACTTT
>TRBJ1-4|-|-|TRBV9
CASSLLGGALGEKLFF
TGTGCCAGCAGCTTATTGGGGGGGGCCCTCGGGGAAAAACTGTTTTTT
>TRBJ2-2|-|-|TRBV3-1/TRBV3-2
CASSPKGEGELFF
TGTGCCAGCAGTCCTAAGGGAGAGGGGGAGCTGTTTTTT
>TRBJ1-2|few|TRBD1|TRBV30
CAWSVEGAFGYTF
TGTGCCTGGAGTGTCGAGGGGGCTTTTGGCTACACCTTC
>TRBJ2-2|once|-|TRBV9
CASSGRDNTGELFF
TGTGCCAGCAGCGGCAGGGATAACACCGGGGAGCTGTTTTTT
>TRBJ1-5|few|-|TRBV6-5
CASSGVFDQPQHF
TGTGCCAGCAGCGGGGTTTTCGATCAGCCCCAGCATTTT
>TRBJ1-6|-|-|TRBV5-1
CASSLQGPYNSPLHF
TGCGCCAGCAGCTTACAGGGCCCCTATAATTCACCCCTCCACTTT
>TRBJ1-1|-|-|TRBV9
CASSVGLAGTNEAFF
TGTGCCAGCAGCGTAGGACTCGCGGGAACAAATGAAGCTTTCTTT
>TRBJ1-6|few|-|TRBV30
CACQNDRFNSPLHF
TGTGCCTGTCAAAACGACAGATTTAATTCACCCCTCCACTTT
>TRBJ2-5|-|TRBD2|TRBV2
CASRGGGSRETQYF
TGTGCCAGCCGTGGGGGGGGGAGTAGGGAGACCCAGTACTTC
>TRBJ1-2|-|TRBD1|TRBV18
CASSPKTGGNYGYTF
TGTGCCAGCTCACCTAAGACAGGGGGGAACTATGGCTACACCTTC
>TRBJ2-7|-|TRBD1|TRBV10-3
CATSTGGGWEQYF
TGTGCCACCTCAACAGGGGGCGGTTGGGAGCAGTACTTC
>TRBJ1-1|-|TRBD1|TRBV29-1
CSARTGGPEAFF
TGCAGCGCTCGGACAGGGGGCCCTGAAGCTTTCTTT
>TRBJ2-3|-|TRBD2|TRBV9
CASSRTSVSTDTQYF
TGTGCCAGCAGCCGAACTAGCGTAAGCACAGATACGCAGTATTTT
>TRBJ1-1|-|-|TRBV14
CASSLRGGNQNTEAFF
TGTGCCAGCAGCCTAAGAGGAGGGAACCAGAACACTGAAGCTTTCTTT
>TRBJ2-3|-|TRBD1|TRBV10-2
CASSPSGTGVDTQYF
TGCGCCAGCAGTCCGAGTGGGACAGGGGTAGATACGCAGTATTTT
>TRBJ2-2|-|TRBD1|TRBV2
CASTGQGGTGELFF
TGTGCCAGCACCGGACAGGGGGGGACCGGGGAGCTGTTTTTT
>TRBJ2-6|-|TRBD2|TRBV27
CASSLLGTIGANVLTF
TGTGCCAGCAGTTTACTTGGGACTATTGGGGCCAACGTCCTGACTTTC
>TRBJ2-3|-|TRBD2|TRBV3-1/TRBV3-2
CASSLQLAATDTQYF
TGTGCCAGCAGCCTCCAACTAGCGGCCACAGATACGCAGTATTTT
>TRBJ2-3|-|TRBD2|TRBV2
CASSDGTSGYTDTQYF
TGTGCCAGCAGTGACGGAACTAGCGGGTACACAGATACGCAGTATTTT
>TRBJ2-1|-|TRBD1|TRBV6-5
CATILGTANNEQFF
TGTGCCACCATTTTAGGGACAGCAAACAATGAGCAGTTCTTC
>TRBJ2-7|few|-|TRBV4-1
CASSPLGAHEQYF
TGCGCCAGCAGCCCGCTGGGAGCCCACGAGCAGTACTTC